The 30 T cell receptor beta chains below all came from one sample that was sequenced in a study of blood T cell repertoires in COVID-19. TCRdb keeps only in-frame clones here, not all; method: immunoSEQ multiplex PCR. The repertoire includes around 100,000 clones, around four fifths of them detected once, and about 12% sits in the top ten. Source material: peripheral blood. The receptors here all came from a woman in her seventies with acute or convalescent COVID-19.

This clone was seen just once. This chain connects TRBV27 to TRBJ2-3; 7 nucleotides align to TRBD2. Losses at the gene ends were 10 bases for V and 8 bases for J; bases not matched to a gene: 15. CDR3 size: 14 residues. The germline gives CDR1 MNHEY, CDR2 SMNVEV (reference sequence). The CDR3 reads CATRTAGDLGTQYF. The DNA of the CDR3 is TGTGCCACTCGTACCGCGGGGGACCTAGGTACGCAGTATTTT.

This clone showed up just a few times. V usage is TRBV19 and J usage is TRBJ1-1; 7 nucleotides line up with TRBD1. Germline V gene data show CDR1 as LNHDA and CDR2 as SQIVND (reference sequence). With 2 bases clipped from V and 6 bases from J, the junction kept 3 bases outside the gene matches. The CDR3 runs 13 residues. In DNA form, the CDR3 reads TGTGCCAGTAGTATAAGGGGGCGACCTGAAGCTTTCTTT. Translated, it gives CASSIRGRPEAFF.

The chain has TRBV5-4 and TRBJ2-2; weak D call: TRBD2 (5 bases). Germline V gene data show CDR1 as SGHNT and CDR2 as YYREEE (reference sequence). V gave up 0 bases and J gave up 4 bases, with 10 bases separating them. The CDR3 covers 15 residues. CDR3 region: CASSLAGGLTGELFF. The CDR3 DNA reads TGTGCCAGCAGCTTGGCCGGCGGGCTCACCGGGGAGCTGTTTTTT.

CDR3 DNA sequence: TGTGCCAGCTCACCAATAACAGGTACTCAAGAGACCCAGTACTTC. Residues: CASSPITGTQETQYF. The chain is built from TRBV18 and TRBJ2-5; a possible D gene is TRBD1 (5 bases). This CDR3 is built from 15 residues. V lost 2 bases, J lost 2 bases, and 12 bases lay in between. Germline V gene data show CDR1 as KGHSH and CDR2 as LQKENI.

CDR3 nucleotide sequence: TGTGCCAGCAGCAAACAGGGGGCCCAAGAGACCCAGTACTTC. It yields the protein CASSKQGAQETQYF. The rearrangement links TRBV5-6 to TRBJ2-5, with TRBD1 identical over 9 bases. CDR1 SGHDT and CDR2 YYEEEE come from the germline V gene. The CDR3 sequence is 14 residues long. Germline trimming cut 4 bases from V and 1 base from J; bases unmatched to any gene: 2.

The chain carries TRBV6-5 and TRBJ2-5; TRBD2 matches 12 bases. The CDR3 loop spans 15 amino acids. Germline V CDR1 and CDR2: MNHEY, SVGAGI. Losses at the gene ends were 6 bases for V and 5 bases for J; bases not matched to a gene: 7. CDR3 nucleotide sequence: TGTGCCAGCAGACCCCAAACTAGCGGGGGGGAGACCCAGTACTTC. As protein: CASRPQTSGGETQYF.

The chain links TRBV11-2 to TRBJ1-1; TRBD1 might be the D (5 bases). The CDR3 sequence is 13 residues long. The germline V gene has CDR1 SGHAT and CDR2 FQNNGV. Trimming shortened V by 5 bases and J by 9 bases, and 16 bases separated the two germline ends. The CDR3 DNA follows: TGTGCCAGCAGCCCTACCCAGACAGTAAAAGCTTTCTTT. It encodes CASSPTQTVKAFF.

The chain recombines TRBV24-1 with TRBJ2-1; the D gene is possibly TRBD1 (6 bases). CDR1 and CDR2 from the germline V gene are KGHDR and SFDVKD. The CDR3 runs 11 residues. The V gene lost 9 bases and the J gene lost 6 bases, with 8 bases spanning the gap. CDR3 coding DNA: TGTGCCACCGGACAGTTCAATGAGCAGTTCTTC. Translated, it gives CATGQFNEQFF.

This clone has a handful of counts. The rearrangement uses TRBV6-5 and TRBJ2-3, with D tentatively TRBD1 (5 bases). V shed 8 bases and J shed 1 base, with 10 bases lying between them. Germline CDR1 MNHEY, CDR2 SVGAGI. The CDR3 sequence is 13 residues long. The CDR3 DNA reads TGTGCCAGCTGGACAACTCGCACAGATACGCAGTATTTT. Protein: CASWTTRTDTQYF.

The rearrangement links TRBV6-1 to TRBJ2-7; D is perhaps TRBD1 (5 bases). Germline V CDR1 and CDR2: MNHNS, SASEGT. The CDR3 contains 15 residues. V lost 2 bases and J 3 bases, leaving 14 bases between the germline ends. Here the CDR3 DNA reads TGTGCCAGCAGTGAACACTTCAGGGCCGGCTACGAGCAGTACTTC. Its protein product is CASSEHFRAGYEQYF.

J is TRBJ2-3 and V is TRBV18, with D maybe TRBD1 (7 bases). The CDR3 contains 15 residues. Trimming stripped 5 bases from V and 3 bases from J, with 15 bases between. Germline V gene data show CDR1 as KGHSH and CDR2 as LQKENI. CDR3 DNA sequence: TGTGCCAGCTCAGCACAGGGGAGGACAACAGATACGCAGTATTTT. Encoded protein: CASSAQGRTTDTQYF.

The V and J genes are TRBV6-6 and TRBJ1-5; maybe TRBD1 (6 bases). V was shortened by 5 bases and J by 6 bases, with 17 bases between the two germline ends. The CDR3 contains 15 residues. Germline values: CDR1 MNHNY, CDR2 SVGAGI (reference sequence). As DNA, the CDR3 is TGTGCCAGCAGTCCCGCCCAGGGGCAGGCTCAGCCCCAGCATTTT. Translated, it gives CASSPAQGQAQPQHF.

The chain recombines TRBV6-5 with TRBJ2-7, with 8 bases identical to TRBD2. J lost 6 bases, V lost 5 bases, and 9 bases had no gene match. The CDR3 covers 14 residues. The germline V gene has CDR1 MNHEY and CDR2 SVGAGI. In DNA, the CDR3 is TGTGCCAGCAGTATGGGACTAGGGGAGGGCGAGCAGTACGTC. Encoded protein: CASSMGLGEGEQYV.

The gene calls are TRBV7-2 and TRBJ2-1, with D possibly TRBD2 on 6 matching bases. The V and J ends lost 4 bases and 8 bases respectively, with 21 bases between them. Germline assignment: CDR1 SGHTA and CDR2 FQGNSA. The CDR3 is 16 residues long. The CDR3 loop reads CASSSEGTPGVDEQFF. The CDR3 DNA sequence: TGTGCCAGCAGCTCCGAGGGGACCCCGGGGGTCGATGAGCAGTTCTTC.

This clone was seen more than once but under ten times. The rearrangement links TRBV4-2 to TRBJ2-3, with TRBD2 matching over 10 bases. Germline V lookup: CDR1 LGHNA, CDR2 YNFKEQ. The CDR3 has 17 amino acids. Germline trimming cut 2 bases from V and 2 bases from J; bases unmatched to any gene: 7. The CDR3 DNA sequence: TGTGCCAGCAGCCAAAACTTAGCGGGGGGAAACACAGATACGCAGTATTTT. It codes for CASSQNLAGGNTDTQYF.

This clone showed up just once. This rearrangement joins TRBV2 to TRBJ1-6; 8 bases are shared with TRBD1. The V and J ends lost 6 bases and 8 bases, in that order; junction bases with no gene match: 6. The CDR3 has 14 amino acids. Germline CDR1 SNHLY, CDR2 FYNNEI. The chain's CDR3 is CASRETGVYSPLHF. The CDR3 DNA is TGTGCCAGCAGGGAGACAGGGGTATATTCACCCCTCCACTTT.

V usage is TRBV10-3 and J usage is TRBJ1-6, with TRBD1 identical over 10 bases. Germline lookup yields CDR1 ENHRY and CDR2 SYGVKD. The length of the CDR3 is 14 residues. V trimming: 6 bases; J trimming: 5 bases; junction bases outside the gene matches: 1. The CDR3 region is CAIRGTGDNSPLHF. In DNA form, the CDR3 reads TGTGCCATCAGGGGGACAGGGGATAATTCACCCCTCCACTTT.

The rearrangement joins TRBV2 to TRBJ2-7; the match to TRBD1 covers 7 bases. The ends lost 0 bases at V and 6 bases at J; junction bases unmatched: 11. CDR3 length: 16 amino acids. Germline assignment: CDR1 SNHLY and CDR2 FYNNEI. In DNA form, the CDR3 reads TGTGCCAGCAGTGAAGCGCTTGGACAGGTGAAGGTCGAGCAGTACTTC. It codes for CASSEALGQVKVEQYF. Complete variable domain (other parts from reference TRBV2 and TRBJ2-7): EPEVTQTPSHQVTQMGQEVILRCVPISNHLYFYWYRQILGQKVEFLVSFYNNEISEKSEIFDDQFSVERPDGSNFTLKIRSTKLEDSAMYFCASSEALGQVKVEQYFGPGTRLTVT.

The chain employs TRBV18 and TRBJ2-1, with TRBD2 matching 11 bases. There are 15 residues in the CDR3. Germline CDR1 reads KGHSH; CDR2 reads LQKENI. The J segment lost 2 bases and the V segment lost 3 bases, leaving 0 bases of the junction unmatched. CDR3 nucleotides: TGTGCCAGCTCACCGACTAGCGGGGCCTACAATGAGCAGTTCTTC. It yields the protein CASSPTSGAYNEQFF.

This chain uses TRBV5-1 with TRBJ1-2, with TRBD1 matching over 7 bases. The V gene's germline CDR1 is SGHRS and CDR2 YFSETQ. The junction had 4 bases not matched to a gene; V was cut back by 2 bases and J by 0 bases. This CDR3 comprises 15 residues. CDR3 loop: CASSFTGDSNYGYTF. DNA of the CDR3: TGCGCCAGCAGCTTCACAGGGGATTCTAACTATGGCTACACCTTC.

V usage is TRBV7-3 and J usage is TRBJ2-1; D may be TRBD2 (6 bases). The CDR3 contains 13 residues. V shed 2 bases and J shed 6 bases, with 8 bases lying between them. Looked up from germline, CDR1 is SGHTA and CDR2 is FQGTGA. The CDR3 nucleotides read TGTGCCAGCAGCTTAGGAGGGGTCAATGAGCAGTTCTTC. It codes for CASSLGGVNEQFF.

In its sample, this clone was seen a few times. The chain combines TRBV7-2 with TRBJ1-5; D not resolved. The CDR3 is made up of 14 amino acids. Between the trimmed V and J ends, which lost 1 base and 5 bases, there was a span of 9 bases. Per the germline V gene, CDR1 is SGHTA and CDR2 is FQGNSA. Written as DNA, the CDR3 is TGTGCCAGCAGCTTAGGGTCAGGATATCAGCCCCAGCATTTT. This encodes CASSLGSGYQPQHF. Variable domain in full (rest from reference TRBV7-2 and TRBJ1-5): GAGVSQSPSNKVTEKGKDVELRCDPISGHTALYWYRQSLGQGLEFLIYFQGNSAPDKSGLPSDRFSAERTGGSVSTLTIQRTQQEDSAVYLCASSLGSGYQPQHFGDGTRLSIL.

The V call is TRBV4-3, the J call TRBJ1-5, with a tentative D call TRBD1 (6 bases). The germline V gene has CDR1 LGHNA and CDR2 YSLEER. V lost 2 bases and J lost 5, with 7 bases in between. The CDR3 is 13 amino acids. The CDR3 DNA reads TGCGCCAGCAGCCAATCAGGGGATCAGCCCCAGCATTTT. It yields the protein CASSQSGDQPQHF.

The chain joins TRBV6-5 to TRBJ1-1; the D gene is possibly TRBD1 (5 bases). In germline, CDR1 is MNHEY, CDR2 SVGAGI. V was pared by 8 bases and J by 4 bases, with 8 bases between. There are 11 residues in the CDR3. In DNA, the CDR3 is TGTGCCAGCGGGGGAGGCACTGAAGCTTTCTTT. Residues: CASGGGTEAFF.

The rearrangement uses TRBV2 and TRBJ2-7; unclear D gene. The CDR3 sequence is 13 residues long. V shed 0 bases and J shed 6 bases, with 9 bases lying between them. Germline CDR1 reads SNHLY; CDR2 reads FYNNEI. The CDR3 nucleotides read TGTGCCAGCAGTGAAGCAGCAACAGTCGAGCAGTACTTC. Its translation is CASSEAATVEQYF.

The chain employs TRBV7-2 and TRBJ2-7; 8 bases map to TRBD2. After removal of 1 base from V and 7 bases from J, the junction contained 9 bases not matched to a gene. Germline CDR1 and CDR2: SGHTA and FQGNSA. This CDR3 has 15 amino acids. The CDR3 DNA follows: TGTGCCAGCAGCTTAGAGATCGGGGGGGCCCAAGAGCAGTACTTC. This gives the protein CASSLEIGGAQEQYF.

The chain joins TRBV30 to TRBJ2-3, with D possibly being TRBD2 (6 bases). V was clipped by 3 bases and J by 6 bases, with 10 bases between them. The CDR3 loop spans 12 amino acids. CDR1 and CDR2 from the germline V gene are GTSNPN and SVGIG (reference sequence). The CDR3 region is CAWRGLRDTQYF. CDR3 sequence (DNA): TGTGCCTGGAGGGGACTCAGGGATACGCAGTATTTT.

J is TRBJ2-1 and V is TRBV29-1; D perhaps matches TRBD1 (5 bases). CDR1 and CDR2 (germline): SQVTM, ANQGSEA. V was shortened by 4 bases and J by 6 bases, with 16 bases between the two germline ends. There are 14 residues in the CDR3. CDR3 amino acids: CSVGATAGSNEQFF. Written as DNA, the CDR3 is TGCAGCGTTGGGGCGACAGCCGGTAGCAATGAGCAGTTCTTC.

V is TRBV6-5 and J is TRBJ1-5; possible D gene TRBD1, 6 bases. V gave up 7 bases and J gave up 2 bases, with 12 bases separating them. Germline V gene lookup returns CDR1 MNHEY and CDR2 SVGAGI. The CDR3 is made up of 14 amino acids. The CDR3 sequence: CASTEGGGNQPQHF. As DNA, the CDR3 is TGTGCCAGCACCGAGGGGGGGGGCAATCAGCCCCAGCATTTT.

The chain joins TRBV6-2 or TRBV6-3 to TRBJ1-6, with 10 bases identical to TRBD1. Looked up from germline, CDR1 is MNHEY and CDR2 is SVGEGT. Trimming removed 5 bases from V and 10 bases from J; junction bases left unmatched: 8. The CDR3 length is 15 residues. CDR3 sequence: CASSTWTGGSSPLHF. In DNA form, the CDR3 reads TGTGCCAGCAGTACCTGGACAGGGGGTAGCTCACCCCTCCACTTT.